One and the same sample provided the 11 T cell receptor beta chains below, sequenced in a study of beta chain features in type 1 diabetes. Sequenced material consisted of expressed TCRB transcripts (all of the isolated RNA was reverse transcribed). This table comes from immunoSEQ multiplex PCR, and its TCRdb copy is limited to in-frame clones, with some not included. The sample records approximately 250,000 clones, about 14% being singletons. Material for sequencing was naive CD4+ T cells from blood. Receptor source: a woman in her forties in good health.

This sequence joins TRBV5-6 and TRBJ1-1; D is unresolved. CDR3 length equals 13 residues. The ends were cut back, 4 bases at V and 9 bases at J, with 16 bases in the middle. Germline V gene data show CDR1 as SGHDT and CDR2 as YYEEEE. Here the CDR3 DNA reads TGTGCCAGCAGCCATTACCAGGAGGGAAAAGCTTTCTTT. Its translation: CASSHYQEGKAFF.

This chain joins TRBV27 and TRBJ1-6; 7 bases agree with TRBD1. CDR1 MNHEY and CDR2 SMNVEV come from the germline V gene (reference sequence). The CDR3 contains 13 residues. J was trimmed by 9 bases and V by 7 bases; bases with no gene match: 6. The CDR3 region has the DNA TGTGCCAGCAACGACAGGGTACTTTCACCCCTCCACTTT. Translating gives CASNDRVLSPLHF.

This clone was seen only a few times. The rearrangement uses TRBV14 and TRBJ1-2; D not resolved. CDR3 length: 13 residues. CDR1 and CDR2 from the germline V gene are SGHDN and FVKESK. V was cut by 4 bases and J by 8 bases, with 14 bases left in between. This CDR3 reads CASSRAGLYGYTF. CDR3 DNA sequence: TGTGCCAGCAGCCGTGCAGGACTCTACGGCTACACCTTC.

As concerns this clone: The CDR3 does not end in the conserved phenylalanine or tryptophan, so this is likely a read error. The chain links TRBV5-3 to TRBJ2-7; D is perhaps TRBD2 (6 bases). TRBV5-3 is an ORF, with its function uncertain. V lost 4 bases and J lost 1, with 18 bases in between. This CDR3 region has 16 residues. CDR3 sequence (DNA): TGTGCCAGAAGCGTCTGGGGGGAGAATCCTTCCTACGAGCAGTACCTC. Its translation is CARSVWGENPSYEQYL.

The chain is built from TRBV28 and TRBJ2-1; 8 bases match TRBD1. This CDR3 spans 15 amino acids. From germline, CDR1 is MDHEN and CDR2 SYDVKM. Germline trimming cut 4 bases from V and 4 bases from J; bases unmatched to any gene: 6. Here the CDR3 DNA reads TGTGCCAGCAGTTCCGACAGGGGTGCTTACAATGAGCAGTTCTTC. Translated, it gives CASSSDRGAYNEQFF.

The chain carries TRBV5-1 and TRBJ2-6, with TRBD1 as a possible D gene (5 bases). This CDR3 is built from 19 residues. Germline CDR1 SGHRS, CDR2 YFSETQ. V dropped 4 bases and J dropped 0 bases, with 20 bases sitting between them. The CDR3 DNA sequence: TGCGCCAGCAGCCTTAGCCCCGCAGGGCCGATCTCTGGGGCCAACGTCCTGACTTTC. This codes for CASSLSPAGPISGANVLTF.

The gene calls are TRBV5-1 and TRBJ1-6; 10 nucleotides line up with TRBD1. The CDR3 is made up of 15 amino acids. With V trimmed by 5 bases and J by 8 bases, 7 bases remained unmatched. Germline V gene sequence: CDR1 SGHRS, CDR2 YFSETQ. This CDR3 reads CASSRQGAVDSPLHF. The CDR3 DNA sequence: TGCGCCAGCAGTCGACAGGGGGCGGTTGATTCACCCCTCCACTTT.

V and J are TRBV19 and TRBJ2-1, with D possibly TRBD2 on 5 matching bases. The V and J ends lost 7 bases and 5 bases respectively, with 12 bases between them. This CDR3 region has 13 residues. Germline loops: CDR1 LNHDA, CDR2 SQIVND (reference sequence). The CDR3 sequence is CASISSGDNEQFF. In nucleotides, the CDR3 is TGTGCCAGTATATCATCCGGGGACAATGAGCAGTTCTTC.

The chain carries TRBV11-2 and TRBJ2-5; a weak D match, TRBD2 (7 bases). The ends were cut back, 6 bases at V and 7 bases at J, with 24 bases in the middle. CDR1 and CDR2 (germline): SGHAT, FQNNGV. This CDR3 is built from 16 residues. The CDR3 is CASSGLLRGGPGTQYF. DNA of the CDR3: TGTGCCAGCAGTGGACTTTTAAGGGGGGGGCCAGGGACCCAGTACTTC.

This clone was counted only a few times. V usage is TRBV6-6 and J usage is TRBJ1-2, with D perhaps TRBD1 (6 bases). The V gene's germline CDR1 is MNHNY and CDR2 SVGAGI (reference sequence). The CDR3 spans 13 residues. V lost 6 bases and J 3 bases, leaving 11 bases between the germline ends. The CDR3: CASSSRQDYGYTF. DNA for the CDR3: TGTGCCAGCAGCTCAAGACAGGACTATGGCTACACCTTC.

This clone has a handful of counts. This rearrangement joins TRBV21-1 to TRBJ2-7; the D call in the table, TRBD2, was not verified against the DNA. TRBV21-1 is an annotated pseudogene. This CDR3 comprises 14 residues. CDR3 residues: CASSIPGGSHEQYF. The CDR3 nucleotides read TGTGCCAGCAGCATTCCGGGGGGCTCCCACGAGCAGTACTTC.